This T cell receptor (gamma chain) derives from a study of γδ T cells in repeated Plasmodium falciparum infection. Study at large: The natural-infection arm compared Malian children under seasonal malaria with matched Australian children. Over approximately 640 days, donors received four mosquito-bite P. falciparum NF54 infections. Study results and caveats: In Vdelta2-negative, largely Vdelta1+, gammadelta repertoires, repeated controlled infections appeared to drive clonal selection waves.

In the case of this clone: Antigen unknown. TCRdb's protein, taken from a much larger clone, differs from this DNA's translation at residue 7, likely owing to a read error; the protein displayed comes from the DNA.

TCRdb re-called clones from the multiplex PCR reads via CATT. The sample holds approximately 28,000 gamma-chain clones, about 2.9% seen once. Gammadelta T cells were flow-sorted from PBMC into Vgamma9/Vdelta2+ and Vdelta2-negative populations for bulk analysis. This CDR3 contains 11 residues. Germline V gene lookup returns CDR1 VTNTFY and CDR2 YDVSTARD (reference sequence). Trimming cost V 2 bases and J 9 bases; bases outside gene matches: 4. The gene calls are TRGV3 and TRGJ1 or TRGJ2. The J gene is not listed in TCRdb, so it was assigned here from a DNA match to germline. The source of this sequence is a pool of human donors (malaria-infected and uninfected, not separated). The sequenced material came from gamma-delta T cells from blood. CDR3 bases: TGTGCCACCTGGGACATTAGTAAGAAACTCTTT. It yields the protein CATWDISKKLF.